This T cell receptor (beta chain) comes out of a study of identical twins. Study-wide results and caveats: High-abundance cord blood beta clonotypes had fewer insertions; memory repertoires showed none. Sharing of beta out-of-frame sequences by twins showed a weaker excess. The study based its conclusions on cross-sectional statistical analysis and did not follow the same donors.

The CDR3 spans 13 residues. V shed 0 bases and J shed 8 bases, with 10 bases lying between them. The germline gives CDR1 MGHRA, CDR2 YSYEKL. Template switching added a universal primer site, and cDNA bore unique molecular identifiers. Each CDR3 protein is one row after TCRdb ran MiXCR on the 5' RACE reads. Among more than 1.5 million distinct CDR3 sequences listed, about 30% were seen once. On this clonotype: The target antigen is unknown.

The sequence was obtained from a newborn girl in good health. The sequencing input was cord blood. The chain has TRBV4-1 and TRBJ1-2; D may be TRBD1 (6 bases). In nucleotides, the CDR3 is TGCGCCAGCAGCCAAGAGGGGGGCGGCGGCTACACCTTC. This translates into CASSQEGGGGYTF.